This TCR beta chain was sequenced during a study of shared clonotypes between healthy human individuals. Measured with immunoSEQ multiplex PCR; TCRdb has only the in-frame clones, and not every one. The data contain about 2.1 million clones, roughly 91% of them seen just once; the ten biggest clones take up over 1.5%. Positive CCR7 selection of CD45RO-negative cells yielded the naive CD8 cells, and terminally differentiated effector memory CD45RA+ cells were excluded. Source material: naive CD8+ T cells from PBMCs. The sequence derives from a man aged 18 to 29 in good health. Some clones in this sample may be carry-over from other donors' samples.

CDR3 bases: TGCGCCAGCAGCCAATCTTCCTCTTCCGGGCCAACAGATACGCAGTATTTT. As protein: CASSQSSSSGPTDTQYF. This chain links TRBV4-3 with TRBJ2-3; D uncertain. The length of the CDR3 is 17 residues. Between the trimmed V and J ends, which lost 2 bases and 3 bases, there was a span of 18 bases. In germline, CDR1 is LGHNA, CDR2 YSLEER.